The 26 T cell receptor beta chains reported below all come from one sample, sequenced in a study of blood T cell repertoires in COVID-19. The assay was immunoSEQ multiplex PCR, and TCRdb's table has in-frame clones only and misses some. The data contain 100,000 to 150,000 clones, nearly 90% of them singletons. The sequenced material came from peripheral blood. These receptors were taken from a woman over 75 with acute or convalescent COVID-19.

This clone occurred a few times. CDR3 protein: CASRPGATYEQYF. The DNA for the CDR3 is TGTGCCAGCAGACCGGGAGCCACCTACGAGCAGTACTTC. V gene TRBV12-3 or TRBV12-4 combines with J gene TRBJ2-7; the D gene is possibly TRBD2 (6 bases). CDR3 length: 13 amino acids. Trimming cost V 6 bases and J 2 bases, with 11 bases left between them.

The genes are TRBV6-4 and TRBJ2-3; weak D call: TRBD1 (5 bases). CDR1 is MRHNA and CDR2 is SNTAGT in the germline V gene. The CDR3 runs 14 residues. Trimming removed 8 bases from V and 2 bases from J, with 14 bases in between. CDR3 region: CASDSTKTTDTQYF. Written as DNA, the CDR3 is TGTGCCAGCGACAGTACTAAAACCACAGATACGCAGTATTTT.

The rearrangement joins TRBV5-1 to TRBJ2-2; 11 bases align to TRBD2. The CDR3 is made up of 16 amino acids. V trimming: 5 bases; J trimming: 6 bases; junction bases outside the gene matches: 9. From germline, CDR1 is SGHRS and CDR2 YFSETQ. CDR3 coding DNA: TGCGCCAGCAGGGTTGGGACTAGCGGCCTGTCCGGGGAGCTGTTTTTT. Translated: CASRVGTSGLSGELFF.

This chain uses TRBV4-3 with TRBJ2-3; 7 nucleotides agree with TRBD1. The V segment lost 4 bases and the J segment 4 bases; nucleotides outside the gene matches: 14. This CDR3 region has 17 residues. The V gene's germline CDR1 is LGHNA and CDR2 YSLEER. CDR3 amino acids: CASSPSVLGQGADTQYF. CDR3 in DNA: TGCGCCAGCAGCCCCTCCGTCTTAGGCCAGGGGGCAGATACGCAGTATTTT.

This chain connects TRBV12-3 or TRBV12-4 to TRBJ2-1; D is perhaps TRBD1 (5 bases). CDR3 length equals 13 residues. Trimming took 5 bases from V and 3 from J, leaving 8 bases between them. The CDR3 nucleotides read TGTGCCAGCAGTGTGGACAACTACAATGAGCAGTTCTTC. The encoded protein is CASSVDNYNEQFF.

The V call is TRBV28, the J call TRBJ2-2, with 9 nucleotides matching TRBD2. Trimming took 7 bases from V and 3 from J; bases not matched to a gene: 9. This CDR3 is built from 16 residues. Germline-derived CDR1 and CDR2 are MDHEN and SYDVKM. Here the CDR3 reads CASNNRAGGDTGELFF. CDR3 coding DNA: TGTGCCAGCAACAACCGTGCGGGAGGGGACACCGGGGAGCTGTTTTTT.

In this sample, this clone turned up a few times. The V call is TRBV4-3, the J call TRBJ2-1; maybe TRBD2 (5 bases). The CDR3 extends over 16 amino acids. Trimming removed 4 bases from V and 1 base from J, with 14 bases in between. Germline CDR1 and CDR2: LGHNA and YSLEER. Written as DNA, the CDR3 is TGCGCCAGCAGCCCGCGAGGAGGAGGATCCTACAATGAGCAGTTCTTC. It codes for CASSPRGGGSYNEQFF.

The V and J genes are TRBV4-2 and TRBJ2-1; 9 nucleotides line up with TRBD2. The CDR3 contains 18 residues. V lost 3 bases, J lost 3 bases, and 12 bases stayed unmatched. Germline CDR1 is LGHNA and CDR2 is YNFKEQ. CDR3 coding DNA: TGTGCCAGCAGCCACCAGCTAGCTGGCGGGGGGGGCTACAATGAGCAGTTCTTC. Encoded protein: CASSHQLAGGGGYNEQFF.

The gene calls are TRBV5-1 and TRBJ2-7; 9 positions match TRBD1. Trimming cost V 2 bases and J 6 bases; bases outside gene matches: 15. The CDR3 runs 17 residues. CDR1 and CDR2 from the germline V gene are SGHRS and YFSETQ. DNA of the CDR3: TGCGCCAGCAGCTTTAACGTTAACAGGGGGCTCATCTCCGAGCAGTACTTC. Protein product: CASSFNVNRGLISEQYF.

The V call is TRBV5-1, the J call TRBJ2-1; D perhaps matches TRBD2 (7 bases). This CDR3 is 13 amino acids long. Germline CDR1 SGHRS, CDR2 YFSETQ. Between the trimmed V and J ends, which lost 3 bases and 5 bases, there was a span of 9 bases. In DNA form, the CDR3 reads TGCGCCAGCAGCTCGGGGGGCCACAATGAGCAGTTCTTC. Protein sequence: CASSSGGHNEQFF.

This chain links TRBV6-2 or TRBV6-3 with TRBJ1-1, with TRBD1 as a possible D gene (6 bases). Deletions cut 2 bases from V and 0 bases from J, with 10 bases between. CDR1 is MNHEY and CDR2 is SVGEGT in the germline V gene. CDR3 length: 15 amino acids. The CDR3: CASSYPDSLNTEAFF. For the CDR3, the DNA is TGTGCCAGCAGTTACCCGGACAGCTTGAACACTGAAGCTTTCTTT.

This clone was detected only a few times. The V gene is TRBV5-1, the J gene TRBJ2-2, with D possibly TRBD2 on 5 matching bases. Trimming stripped 4 bases from V and 2 bases from J, with 12 bases between. CDR1 is SGHRS, CDR2 YFSETQ, per germline. This CDR3 has 15 residues. Here the CDR3 DNA reads TGCGCCAGCAGCCCAGAGACTACCAACACCGGGGAGCTGTTTTTT. Its translation: CASSPETTNTGELFF.

As for this clone: The junction and the germline gene differ at one end; a read error may be behind it. The rearrangement uses TRBV5-1 and TRBJ2-5; D is uncertain. In germline, CDR1 is SGHRS, CDR2 YFSETQ. This CDR3 comprises 12 residues. CDR3 in amino acids: CASCLTVETQYF. The CDR3 region has the DNA TGCGCCAGCTGCTTGACTGTCGAGACCCAGTACTTC.

The rearrangement uses TRBV7-8 and TRBJ1-1, with 8 nucleotides matching TRBD1. Trimming took 0 bases from V and 5 from J; bases not matched to a gene: 8. Germline-derived CDR1 and CDR2 are SGHVS and FQNEAQ. The CDR3 spans 16 residues. For the CDR3, the DNA is TGTGCCAGCAGCTTAGCCTATACAGGGGGAAGGACTGAAGCTTTCTTT. This encodes CASSLAYTGGRTEAFF. Based on the CDR3 plus reference TRBV7-8 and TRBJ1-1, the full variable domain is GAGVSQSPRYKVAKRGQDVALRCDPISGHVSLFWYQQALGQGPEFLTYFQNEAQLDKSGLPSDRFFAERPEGSVSTLKIQRTQQEDSAVYLCASSLAYTGGRTEAFFGQGTRLTVV.

The chain recombines TRBV3-1 (or the pseudogene TRBV3-2) with TRBJ2-1, with TRBD2 matching over 9 bases. V trimming: 4 bases; J trimming: 0 bases; junction bases outside the gene matches: 1. The length of the CDR3 is 15 residues. CDR1 and CDR2 from the germline V gene are LGHDT and YNNKEL (reference sequence). Here the CDR3 DNA reads TGTGCCAGCAGCCGTAGCGGGGGCTCCTACAATGAGCAGTTCTTC. It translates to CASSRSGGSYNEQFF.

The J gene is TRBJ1-6, the V gene TRBV5-6, with TRBD1 matching 8 bases. Germline CDR1 is SGHDT and CDR2 is YYEEEE. With 4 bases clipped from V and 0 bases from J, the junction kept 9 bases outside the gene matches. There are 18 residues in the CDR3. CDR3 bases: TGTGCCAGCAGCACGGACAGGGAGACTAGCTCCTATAATTCACCCCTCCACTTT. This gives the protein CASSTDRETSSYNSPLHF.

The chain employs TRBV24-1 and TRBJ2-1, with no clear D. CDR3 length equals 15 residues. In germline, CDR1 is KGHDR, CDR2 SFDVKD. V was shortened by 1 base and J by 1 base, with 7 bases between the two germline ends. The CDR3 region has the DNA TGTGCCACCAGTGATTTCCAGGTATCCTACAATGAGCAGTTCTTC. Protein: CATSDFQVSYNEQFF.

The CDR3 spells CASSILSVAIGGEQFF. As DNA, the CDR3 is TGTGCCAGTAGTATCCTTTCCGTCGCGATTGGCGGTGAGCAGTTCTTC. V gene TRBV19 combines with J gene TRBJ2-1, with D hard to call. CDR3 length: 16 amino acids. The germline V gene has CDR1 LNHDA and CDR2 SQIVND (reference sequence). Trimming took 3 bases from V and 9 from J, leaving 21 bases between them.

V and J are TRBV7-8 and TRBJ2-1; 12 bases are shared with TRBD2. CDR1 is SGHVS, CDR2 FQNEAQ, per germline. The CDR3 length is 16 residues. V trimming: 3 bases; J trimming: 8 bases; junction bases outside the gene matches: 8. The CDR3 region has the DNA TGTGCCAGCAGCTTTGGGCTAGCGGGAGGGCCATATGAGCAGTTCTTC. Translating it yields CASSFGLAGGPYEQFF.

The chain couples TRBV3-1 (or the pseudogene TRBV3-2) to TRBJ1-1, with a tentative D call TRBD1 (5 bases). V was cut by 0 bases and J by 1 base, with 12 bases left in between. Germline lookup yields CDR1 LGHDT and CDR2 YNNKEL (reference sequence). The CDR3 is made up of 16 amino acids. CDR3 DNA: TGTGCCAGCAGCCAAGACCGGGACTCAAAGAACACTGAAGCTTTCTTT. Protein sequence: CASSQDRDSKNTEAFF.

This clone was found once. The rearrangement links TRBV7-8 to TRBJ1-1; D possibly corresponds to TRBD1 (6 bases). The CDR3 has 15 amino acids. From germline, CDR1 is SGHVS and CDR2 FQNEAQ. The germline V and J ends were trimmed by 0 bases and 1 base, with 9 bases remaining between them. The CDR3 protein is CASSLAGDKNTEAFF. For the CDR3, the DNA is TGTGCCAGCAGCTTAGCCGGGGACAAGAACACTGAAGCTTTCTTT.

This clone was detected only a few times. The chain links TRBV11-2 to TRBJ1-1; TRBD1 matches at 9 bases. CDR3 length: 15 residues. Looked up from germline, CDR1 is SGHAT and CDR2 is FQNNGV. V lost 5 bases and J lost 5; bases outside the gene matches: 9. CDR3 nucleotides: TGTGCCAGCAGCCCACAGGACAGGGGAAGTACTGAAGCTTTCTTT. It specifies CASSPQDRGSTEAFF.

V usage is TRBV3-1 (or the pseudogene TRBV3-2) and J usage is TRBJ2-7; TRBD1 might be the D (6 bases). This CDR3 comprises 13 residues. V lost 5 bases and J 6 bases, leaving 14 bases between the germline ends. CDR1 and CDR2 from the germline V gene are LGHDT and YNNKEL (reference sequence). The CDR3 is CASSSGWGLEQYF. The CDR3 DNA reads TGTGCCAGCAGCAGCGGTTGGGGGCTCGAGCAGTACTTC.

The V and J genes are TRBV19 and TRBJ2-4, with D perhaps matching TRBD2 (6 bases). CDR3 length: 16 amino acids. Germline lookup yields CDR1 LNHDA and CDR2 SQIVND (reference sequence). V lost 4 bases to trimming and J lost 0 bases, with 13 bases between them. This CDR3 reads CASSTGRERAKNIQYF. CDR3 coding DNA: TGTGCCAGTAGTACTGGACGGGAGCGAGCCAAAAACATTCAGTACTTC.

The J gene is TRBJ1-1, the V gene TRBV12-5; TRBD1 aligns across 10 bases. V lost 2 bases and J lost 11; bases outside the gene matches: 11. The length of the CDR3 is 15 residues. Germline CDR1 reads LGHNT; CDR2 reads FRNRAP. CDR3 loop: CASGLLLRQGAEAFF. In DNA form, the CDR3 reads TGTGCTAGTGGTTTGTTACTCCGACAGGGGGCCGAGGCTTTCTTT.

The chain carries TRBV2 and TRBJ1-4, with 7 bases aligning to TRBD1. This CDR3 contains 14 residues. The V segment lost 7 bases and the J segment 4 bases; nucleotides outside the gene matches: 6. Per germline, CDR1 SNHLY and CDR2 FYNNEI. CDR3 loop: CASNRQGRNEKLFF. The CDR3 DNA is TGTGCCAGCAACCGACAGGGCCGTAATGAAAAACTGTTTTTT.